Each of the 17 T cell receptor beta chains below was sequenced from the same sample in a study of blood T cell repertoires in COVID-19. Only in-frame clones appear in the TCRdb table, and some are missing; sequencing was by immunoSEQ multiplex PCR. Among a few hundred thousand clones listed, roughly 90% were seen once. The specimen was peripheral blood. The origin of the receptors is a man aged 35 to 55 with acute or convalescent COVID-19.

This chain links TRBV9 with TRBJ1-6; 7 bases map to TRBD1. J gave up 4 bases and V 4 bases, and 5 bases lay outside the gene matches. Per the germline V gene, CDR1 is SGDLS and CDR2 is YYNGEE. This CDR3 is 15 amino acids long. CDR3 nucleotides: TGTGCCAGCAGCCACGGGACAGCTTATAATTCACCCCTCCACTTT. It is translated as CASSHGTAYNSPLHF. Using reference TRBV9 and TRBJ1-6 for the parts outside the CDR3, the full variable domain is DSGVTQTPKHLITATGQRVTLRCSPRSGDLSVYWYQQSLDQGLQFLIQYYNGEERAKGNILERFSAQQFPDLHSELNLSSLELGDSALYFCASSHGTAYNSPLHFGNGTRLTVT.

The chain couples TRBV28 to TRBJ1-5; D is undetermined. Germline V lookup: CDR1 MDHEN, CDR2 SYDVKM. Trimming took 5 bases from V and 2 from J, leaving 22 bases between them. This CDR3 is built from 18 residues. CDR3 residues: CASSLLLRAPVGNQPQHF. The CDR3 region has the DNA TGTGCCAGCAGTCTCCTTTTGCGGGCCCCAGTCGGCAATCAGCCCCAGCATTTT. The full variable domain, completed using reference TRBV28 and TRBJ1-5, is DVKVTQSSRYLVKRTGEKVFLECVQDMDHENMFWYRQDPGLGLRLIYFSYDVKMKEKGDIPEGYSVSREKKERFSLILESASTNQTSMYLCASSLLLRAPVGNQPQHFGDGTRLSIL.

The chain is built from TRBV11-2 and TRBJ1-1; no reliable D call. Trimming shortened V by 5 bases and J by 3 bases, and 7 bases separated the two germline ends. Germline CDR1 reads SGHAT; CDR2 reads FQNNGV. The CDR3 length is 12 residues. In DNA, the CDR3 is TGTGCCAGCAGCCGCGGGGACACTGAAGCTTTCTTT. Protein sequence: CASSRGDTEAFF.

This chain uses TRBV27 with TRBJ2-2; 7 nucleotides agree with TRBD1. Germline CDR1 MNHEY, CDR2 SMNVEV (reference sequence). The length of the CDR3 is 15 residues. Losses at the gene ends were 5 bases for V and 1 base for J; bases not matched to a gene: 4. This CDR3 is CASSPDRVNTGELFF. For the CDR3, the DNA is TGTGCCAGCAGTCCCGACAGGGTGAACACCGGGGAGCTGTTTTTT.

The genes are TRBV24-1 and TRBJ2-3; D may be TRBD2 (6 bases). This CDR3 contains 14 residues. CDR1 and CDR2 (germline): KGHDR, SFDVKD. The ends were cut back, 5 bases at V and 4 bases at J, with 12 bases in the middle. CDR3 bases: TGTGCCACCAGTGCTCAGGGAGGTTCAGATACGCAGTATTTT. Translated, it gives CATSAQGGSDTQYF.

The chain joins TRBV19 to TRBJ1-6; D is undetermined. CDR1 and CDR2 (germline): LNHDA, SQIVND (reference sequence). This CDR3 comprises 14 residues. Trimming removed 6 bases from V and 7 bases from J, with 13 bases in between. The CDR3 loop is CASRESESNSPLHF. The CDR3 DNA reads TGTGCCAGTAGAGAGTCCGAAAGCAATTCACCCCTCCACTTT. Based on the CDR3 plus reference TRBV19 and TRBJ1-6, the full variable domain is DGGITQSPKYLFRKEGQNVTLSCEQNLNHDAMYWYRQDPGQGLRLIYYSQIVNDFQKGDIAEGYSVSREKKESFPLTVTSAQKNPTAFYLCASRESESNSPLHFGNGTRLTVT.

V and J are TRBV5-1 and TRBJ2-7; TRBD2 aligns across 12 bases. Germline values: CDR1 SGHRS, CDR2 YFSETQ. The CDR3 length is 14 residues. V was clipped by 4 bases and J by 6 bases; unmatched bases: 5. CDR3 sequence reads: CASSPTSGSFEQYF. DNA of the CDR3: TGCGCCAGCAGCCCGACTAGCGGGAGTTTCGAGCAGTACTTC.

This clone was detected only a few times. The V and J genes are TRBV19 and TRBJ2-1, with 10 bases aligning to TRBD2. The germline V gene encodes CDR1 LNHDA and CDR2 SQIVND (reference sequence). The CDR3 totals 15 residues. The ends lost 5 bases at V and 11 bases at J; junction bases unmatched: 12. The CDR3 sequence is CASSFTSGAQSQQFF. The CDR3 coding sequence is TGTGCCAGTAGTTTCACTAGCGGGGCCCAAAGTCAGCAGTTCTTC.

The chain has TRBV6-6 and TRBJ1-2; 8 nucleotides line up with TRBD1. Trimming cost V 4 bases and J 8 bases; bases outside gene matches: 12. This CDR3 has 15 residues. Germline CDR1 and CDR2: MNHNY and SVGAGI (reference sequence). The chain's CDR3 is CASSFDSQGAGGYTF. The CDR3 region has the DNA TGTGCCAGCAGTTTCGACTCTCAGGGGGCGGGAGGCTACACCTTC.

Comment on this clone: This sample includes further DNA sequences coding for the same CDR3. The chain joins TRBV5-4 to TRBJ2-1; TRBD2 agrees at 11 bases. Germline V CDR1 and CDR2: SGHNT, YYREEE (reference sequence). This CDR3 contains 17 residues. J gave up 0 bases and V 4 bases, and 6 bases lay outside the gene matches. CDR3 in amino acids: CASSRGLAESSYNEQFF. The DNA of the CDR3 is TGTGCCAGCAGCCGGGGACTAGCGGAGAGCTCCTACAATGAGCAGTTCTTC.

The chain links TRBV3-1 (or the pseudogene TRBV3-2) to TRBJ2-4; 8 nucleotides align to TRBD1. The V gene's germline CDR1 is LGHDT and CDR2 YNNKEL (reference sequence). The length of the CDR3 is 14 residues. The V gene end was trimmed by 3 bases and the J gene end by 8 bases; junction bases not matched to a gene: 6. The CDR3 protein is CASSQKTGDDIQYF. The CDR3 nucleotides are TGTGCCAGCAGCCAGAAGACAGGGGACGACATTCAGTACTTC.

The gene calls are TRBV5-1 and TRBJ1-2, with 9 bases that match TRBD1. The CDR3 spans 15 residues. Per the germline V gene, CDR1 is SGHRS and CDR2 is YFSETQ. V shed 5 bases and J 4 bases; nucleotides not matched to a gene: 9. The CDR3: CASREGQGLVYGYTF. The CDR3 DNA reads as TGCGCCAGCAGGGAGGGACAGGGCTTGGTCTATGGCTACACCTTC.

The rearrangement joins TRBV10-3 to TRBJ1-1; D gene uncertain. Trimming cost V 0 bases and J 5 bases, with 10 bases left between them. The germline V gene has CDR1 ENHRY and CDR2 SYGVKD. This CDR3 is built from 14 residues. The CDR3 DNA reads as TGTGCCATCAGTGAGTCGAGGCAAGAGACTGAAGCTTTCTTT. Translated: CAISESRQETEAFF.

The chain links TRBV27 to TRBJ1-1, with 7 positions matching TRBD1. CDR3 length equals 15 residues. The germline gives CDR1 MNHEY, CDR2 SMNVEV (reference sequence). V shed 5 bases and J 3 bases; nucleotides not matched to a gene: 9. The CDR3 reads CASSIAGGPYTEAFF. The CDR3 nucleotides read TGTGCCAGCAGTATCGCAGGGGGTCCGTACACTGAAGCTTTCTTT.

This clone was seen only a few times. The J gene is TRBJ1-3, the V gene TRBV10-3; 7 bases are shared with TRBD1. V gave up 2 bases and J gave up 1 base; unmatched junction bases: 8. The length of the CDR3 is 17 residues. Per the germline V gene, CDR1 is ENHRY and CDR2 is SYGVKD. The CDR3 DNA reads TGTGCCATCAGTGAGGCCGATACAGGGGTTTCTGGAAACACCATATATTTT. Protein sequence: CAISEADTGVSGNTIYF.

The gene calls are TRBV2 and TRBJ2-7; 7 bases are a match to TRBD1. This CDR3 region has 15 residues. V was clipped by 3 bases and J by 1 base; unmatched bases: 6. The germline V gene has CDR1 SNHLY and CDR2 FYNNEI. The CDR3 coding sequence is TGTGCCAGCAGTGAGGAGAGGGACAGTTCCTACGAGCAGTACTTC. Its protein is CASSEERDSSYEQYF.

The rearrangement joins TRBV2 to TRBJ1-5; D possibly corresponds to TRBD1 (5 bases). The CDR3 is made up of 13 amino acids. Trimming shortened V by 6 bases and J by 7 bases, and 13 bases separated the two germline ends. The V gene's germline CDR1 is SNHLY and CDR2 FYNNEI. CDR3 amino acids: CASRHSQEQPQHF. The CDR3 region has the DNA TGTGCCAGCAGGCATTCACAGGAACAGCCCCAGCATTTT.